Presented here are 31 T cell receptor beta chains from one specimen sequenced in a study of T cells after posttransplantation cyclophosphamide. Using immunoSEQ multiplex PCR, the repertoire was profiled, and TCRdb retains in-frame clones only, with some absent. Here the sample spans about 15,000 clones, over 75% being singletons. What was sequenced was memory CD4+ T cells sorted from PBMCs. Receptors originate from a man aged 45-65 years in good health, CMV-negative, and a related stem cell transplant donor.

The V call is TRBV29-1, the J call TRBJ1-5; D is perhaps TRBD1 (5 bases). Germline loops: CDR1 SQVTM, CDR2 ANQGSEA. Trimming pared 1 base from V and 6 bases from J, leaving 10 bases between. This CDR3 has 13 amino acids. Here the CDR3 reads CSVEVGVGQPQHF. In DNA, the CDR3 is TGCAGCGTTGAAGTAGGGGTGGGTCAGCCCCAGCATTTT. Based on the CDR3 plus reference TRBV29-1 and TRBJ1-5, the full variable domain is SAVISQKPSRDICQRGTSLTIQCQVDSQVTMMFWYRQQPGQSLTLIATANQGSEATYESGFVIDKFPISRPNLTFSTLTVSNMSPEDSSIYLCSVEVGVGQPQHFGDGTRLSIL.

The chain combines TRBV18 with TRBJ2-2; 9 nucleotides line up with TRBD2. The trim removed 3 bases at V and 2 bases at J, leaving 4 bases unmatched. The germline CDR1 and CDR2 sequences are KGHSH and LQKENI. CDR3 size: 16 residues. The CDR3 coding sequence is TGTGCCAGCTCACCCAGCGGGGGGACTAACACCGGGGAGCTGTTTTTT. Translated: CASSPSGGTNTGELFF.

V and J are TRBV7-2 and TRBJ1-2, with a weak D call TRBD1 (6 bases). Germline lookup yields CDR1 SGHTA and CDR2 FQGNSA. The CDR3 is 15 residues long. Trimming removed 3 bases from V and 3 bases from J, with 14 bases in between. This CDR3 is CASSLGGGPYYGYTF. The DNA for the CDR3 is TGTGCCAGCAGCTTGGGAGGGGGGCCTTACTATGGCTACACCTTC.

V is TRBV11-2 and J is TRBJ1-1; D gene unclear. V was pared by 5 bases and J by 1 base, with 11 bases between. Germline CDR1 reads SGHAT; CDR2 reads FQNNGV. CDR3 length: 14 residues. CDR3 in DNA: TGTGCCAGCAGCCACCCTATGAGGAACACTGAAGCTTTCTTT. Protein: CASSHPMRNTEAFF.

The gene calls are TRBV5-1 and TRBJ1-2; 9 nucleotides line up with TRBD1. In germline, CDR1 is SGHRS, CDR2 YFSETQ. V shed 4 bases, J shed 7 bases, and the junction held 5 bases outside the gene matches. The CDR3 totals 13 residues. Written as DNA, the CDR3 is TGCGCCAGCAGCGCGGGACAGGGTTTTGGCTACACCTTC. Translated: CASSAGQGFGYTF.

V gene TRBV4-1 combines with J gene TRBJ1-3, with 9 bases lining up with TRBD1. The CDR3 contains 17 residues. Germline lookup yields CDR1 MGHRA and CDR2 YSYEKL. V lost 6 bases, J lost 0 bases, and 9 bases stayed unmatched. DNA for the CDR3: TGCGCCAGCAGTCACCGACAGGGGGACTTCTCTGGAAACACCATATATTTT. Translated, it gives CASSHRQGDFSGNTIYF.

This clone occurred a few times. This chain uses TRBV5-1 with TRBJ2-3; D is possibly TRBD1 (5 bases). The CDR3 contains 14 residues. The V gene's germline CDR1 is SGHRS and CDR2 YFSETQ. V was pared by 4 bases and J by 3 bases, with 12 bases between. As DNA, the CDR3 is TGCGCCAGCAGCCTGGACAAGTTAACAGATACGCAGTATTTT. This gives the protein CASSLDKLTDTQYF.

The rearrangement uses TRBV9 and TRBJ2-1; D might be TRBD1 (5 bases). CDR3 length: 15 amino acids. CDR1 and CDR2 from the germline V gene are SGDLS and YYNGEE. Between the trimmed V and J ends, which lost 3 bases and 0 bases, there was a span of 10 bases. The CDR3 sequence is CASSGTPFSYNEQFF. The CDR3 DNA sequence: TGTGCCAGCAGCGGGACACCCTTCTCCTACAATGAGCAGTTCTTC.

The chain is built from TRBV6-1 and TRBJ1-1; no clear D gene. Trimming took 5 bases from V and 0 from J, leaving 13 bases between them. Germline V gives CDR1 MNHNS, CDR2 SASEGT. The CDR3 loop spans 15 amino acids. The CDR3 DNA reads TGTGCCAGCAGTAAACAGCCGGCCCTGAACACTGAAGCTTTCTTT. Translated: CASSKQPALNTEAFF.

The CDR3 region is CASTPRTGGTGELFF. The CDR3 DNA reads as TGTGCCAGTACACCCCGGACAGGTGGGACCGGGGAGCTGTTTTTT. The genes are TRBV19 and TRBJ2-2; TRBD1 aligns across 7 bases. The junction had 10 bases not matched to a gene; V was cut back by 7 bases and J by 5 bases. Germline CDR1 reads LNHDA; CDR2 reads SQIVND (reference sequence). The CDR3 runs 15 residues.

This chain uses TRBV11-2 with TRBJ1-1; TRBD1 aligns across 10 bases. CDR1 SGHAT and CDR2 FQNNGV come from the germline V gene. V dropped 7 bases and J dropped 4; count of bases not matched to a gene: 6. The CDR3 covers 14 residues. The CDR3: CASTRQGAGTEAFF. CDR3 coding DNA: TGTGCCAGCACCCGACAGGGGGCTGGCACTGAAGCTTTCTTT.

V is TRBV7-9 and J is TRBJ1-4, with TRBD1 identical over 7 bases. There are 14 residues in the CDR3. In germline, CDR1 is SEHNR, CDR2 FQNEAQ (reference sequence). The J segment lost 5 bases and the V segment lost 5 bases, leaving 5 bases of the junction unmatched. In DNA form, the CDR3 reads TGTGCCAGCAGCCCTACAGGGGACAATGAAAAACTGTTTTTT. It is translated as CASSPTGDNEKLFF.

CDR3 sequence (DNA): TGTGCCAGCAGCGCCTACGGGGGGAACACTGAAGCTTTCTTT. Translation gives CASSAYGGNTEAFF. The V gene is TRBV9, the J gene TRBJ1-1; tentative D call: TRBD1 (5 bases). The V gene's germline CDR1 is SGDLS and CDR2 YYNGEE. CDR3 length: 14 amino acids. The ends were cut back, 3 bases at V and 1 base at J, with 10 bases in the middle.

This clone was counted a few times. V and J are TRBV19 and TRBJ2-1; the match to TRBD2 covers 13 bases. J was trimmed by 12 bases and V by 1 base; bases with no gene match: 12. The CDR3 consists of 17 residues. Germline V CDR1 and CDR2: LNHDA, SQIVND (reference sequence). CDR3 region: CASSIGTSGGPGGWQFF. In nucleotides, the CDR3 is TGTGCCAGTAGTATAGGGACTAGCGGGGGCCCGGGGGGTTGGCAGTTCTTC.

Comment on this clone: Relative to the germline gene, one junction end is altered; a read error may explain this. The chain uses TRBV18 and TRBJ1-2; D is ambiguous. Germline V lookup: CDR1 KGHSH, CDR2 LQKENI. CDR3 size: 12 residues. CDR3 coding DNA: TGTGCCAGCCCACCCAAGGGAGATGGCTACACCTTC. Its protein product is CASPPKGDGYTF. Filled out from reference TRBV18 and TRBJ1-2, the complete variable domain reads NAGVMQNPRHLVRRRGQEARLRCSPMKGHSHVYWYRQLPEEGLKFMVYLQKENIIDESGMPKERFSAEFPKEGPSILRIQQVVRGDSAAYFCASPPKGDGYTFGSGTRLTVV.

The chain links TRBV30 to TRBJ1-2; no reliable D call. V lost 8 bases to trimming and J lost 4 bases, with 14 bases between them. The CDR3 loop spans 12 amino acids. CDR1 is GTSNPN and CDR2 is SVGIG in the germline V gene (reference sequence). The CDR3 region has the DNA TGTGCCCTCTCCCCCAGGTCCTATGGCTACACCTTC. This encodes CALSPRSYGYTF.

This clone was found once. V and J are TRBV7-9 and TRBJ1-6; possible D gene TRBD1, 6 bases. CDR3 length equals 15 residues. CDR1 is SEHNR, CDR2 FQNEAQ, per germline (reference sequence). V was trimmed by 7 bases and J by 5 bases, leaving 15 bases between them. The CDR3, as DNA: TGTGCCAGCACCGGGGGGGCCCAGGATAATTCACCCCTCCACTTT. It yields the protein CASTGGAQDNSPLHF.

The CDR3 DNA follows: TGTGCCAGCTCAGCCTCGACAGGATTGAACACTGAAGCTTTCTTT. Its protein product is CASSASTGLNTEAFF. V gene TRBV18 combines with J gene TRBJ1-1, with D possibly TRBD1 on 6 matching bases. Germline V gene lookup returns CDR1 KGHSH and CDR2 LQKENI. V was shortened by 5 bases and J by 0 bases, with 13 bases between the two germline ends. The length of the CDR3 is 15 residues.

This sequence joins TRBV7-8 and TRBJ1-1; D is unclear. In germline, CDR1 is SGHVS, CDR2 FQNEAQ. V was clipped by 5 bases and J by 1 base, with 14 bases between them. There are 15 residues in the CDR3. Written as DNA, the CDR3 is TGTGCCAGCAGCCCCACCGGGGAATGGAACACTGAAGCTTTCTTT. Residues: CASSPTGEWNTEAFF.

The chain employs TRBV4-3 and TRBJ2-5; D possibly corresponds to TRBD1 (5 bases). The V end lost 0 bases, the J end lost 5 bases, and 13 bases lay between the germline ends. The germline gives CDR1 LGHNA, CDR2 YSLEER. The CDR3 runs to 15 residues. The chain's CDR3 is CASSQDPTGPETQYF. The DNA of the CDR3 is TGCGCCAGCAGCCAAGATCCCACAGGTCCGGAGACCCAGTACTTC.

The V gene is TRBV7-9, the J gene TRBJ1-1; tentative D call: TRBD1 (6 bases). Trimming took 4 bases from V and 4 from J, leaving 10 bases between them. Germline V gene lookup returns CDR1 SEHNR and CDR2 FQNEAQ (reference sequence). The CDR3 has 13 residues. The CDR3: CASSSQQGTEAFF. The CDR3 DNA is TGTGCCAGCAGCTCGCAACAGGGCACTGAAGCTTTCTTT. Variable domain in full (rest from reference TRBV7-9 and TRBJ1-1): DTGVSQNPRHKITKRGQNVTFRCDPISEHNRLYWYRQTLGQGPEFLTYFQNEAQLEKSRLLSDRFSAERPKGSFSTLEIQRTEQGDSAMYLCASSSQQGTEAFFGQGTRLTVV.

J is TRBJ1-2 and V is TRBV19, with D maybe TRBD1 (6 bases). This CDR3 is built from 15 residues. Looked up from germline, CDR1 is LNHDA and CDR2 is SQIVND (reference sequence). V was pared by 4 bases and J by 10 bases, with 22 bases between. CDR3 residues: CASSNRAGSVYAYTF. CDR3 nucleotides: TGTGCCAGTAGTAACAGGGCCGGATCCGTCTACGCCTACACCTTC. Looking up the rest from reference TRBV19 and TRBJ1-2 gives the full variable domain: DGGITQSPKYLFRKEGQNVTLSCEQNLNHDAMYWYRQDPGQGLRLIYYSQIVNDFQKGDIAEGYSVSREKKESFPLTVTSAQKNPTAFYLCASSNRAGSVYAYTFGSGTRLTVV.

This clone showed up just once. This chain links TRBV7-3 with TRBJ2-3, with a weak D call TRBD2 (6 bases). The CDR3 totals 14 residues. Trimming took 5 bases from V and 1 from J, leaving 10 bases between them. The germline CDR1 and CDR2 sequences are SGHTA and FQGTGA. Here the CDR3 DNA reads TGTGCCAGCAGCCTTTGGGGGGGCACAGATACGCAGTATTTT. Its translation: CASSLWGGTDTQYF. Using reference TRBV7-3 and TRBJ2-3 for the parts outside the CDR3, the full variable domain is GAGVSQTPSNKVTEKGKYVELRCDPISGHTALYWYRQSLGQGPEFLIYFQGTGAADDSGLPNDRFFAVRPEGSVSTLKIQRTERGDSAVYLCASSLWGGTDTQYFGPGTRLTVL.

In this sample, this clone turned up a few times. The chain is built from TRBV6-5 and TRBJ2-7; possible D gene TRBD2, 7 bases. Germline CDR1 and CDR2: MNHEY and SVGAGI. This CDR3 has 15 residues. The ends were cut back, 7 bases at V and 7 bases at J, with 23 bases in the middle. In nucleotides, the CDR3 is TGTGCCAGCAAAGAGGACGGGGGGCTCTCGAGGGAGCAGTACTTC. Encoded protein: CASKEDGGLSREQYF.

V gene TRBV7-3 combines with J gene TRBJ2-1, with a possible D match to TRBD2 (6 bases). Germline assignment: CDR1 SGHTA and CDR2 FQGTGA. V was cut by 2 bases and J by 0 bases, with 11 bases left in between. CDR3 length equals 16 residues. CDR3 region: CASSLRAGSSYNEQFF. The CDR3 DNA follows: TGTGCCAGCAGCTTACGGGCGGGGAGCTCCTACAATGAGCAGTTCTTC. The whole variable domain, remainder taken from reference TRBV7-3 and TRBJ2-1, is GAGVSQTPSNKVTEKGKYVELRCDPISGHTALYWYRQSLGQGPEFLIYFQGTGAADDSGLPNDRFFAVRPEGSVSTLKIQRTERGDSAVYLCASSLRAGSSYNEQFFGPGTRLTVL.

The rearrangement links TRBV6-5 to TRBJ1-2; D gene ambiguous. CDR3 length: 12 residues. The V and J ends lost 3 bases and 1 base respectively, with 3 bases between them. Germline V gene data show CDR1 as MNHEY and CDR2 as SVGAGI. This chain's CDR3 is CASSYNNYGYTF. The CDR3 DNA sequence: TGTGCCAGCAGTTATAATAACTATGGCTACACCTTC.

This chain links TRBV5-1 with TRBJ2-2; TRBD2 agrees at 10 bases. Germline loops: CDR1 SGHRS, CDR2 YFSETQ. After removal of 4 bases from V and 2 bases from J, the junction contained 8 bases not matched to a gene. The CDR3 is made up of 17 amino acids. CDR3 DNA sequence: TGCGCCAGCAGCCCGGGCACTAGCGGGGTTAACACCGGGGAGCTGTTTTTT. Amino acids: CASSPGTSGVNTGELFF.

The chain uses TRBV15 and TRBJ2-3; 9 bases are a match to TRBD2. The CDR3 spans 15 residues. Germline V CDR1 and CDR2: LNHNV, YYDKDF (reference sequence). V was clipped by 5 bases and J by 5 bases; unmatched bases: 8. CDR3 bases: TGTGCCACCAGCGGGCGGGGGGGCCTAGGAGATACGCAGTATTTT. This codes for CATSGRGGLGDTQYF.

The rearrangement joins TRBV11-1 to TRBJ2-7; TRBD1 agrees at 12 bases. The V and J ends lost 0 bases and 4 bases, in that order; junction bases with no gene match: 1. The germline CDR1 and CDR2 sequences are SGHAT and FQDESV (reference sequence). CDR3 length equals 15 residues. The CDR3 DNA is TGTGCCAGCAGCTTAGCGGGACAGGGGGCGTACGAGCAGTACTTC. Translation: CASSLAGQGAYEQYF.

V is TRBV7-6 and J is TRBJ2-1; TRBD1 is a possible D gene (7 bases). The CDR3 contains 13 residues. CDR1 and CDR2 (germline): SGHVS, FNYEAQ. V lost 5 bases, J lost 8 bases, and 13 bases lay in between. CDR3 sequence: CASSVDREDEQFF. CDR3 bases: TGTGCCAGCAGCGTCGACAGGGAGGATGAGCAGTTCTTC.

The chain carries TRBV5-8 and TRBJ2-7, with a tentative D call TRBD2 (6 bases). CDR1 and CDR2 (germline): SGHTS, YDEGEE. Deletions cut 4 bases from V and 3 bases from J, with 17 bases between. The CDR3 has 15 residues. The CDR3 DNA sequence: TGTGCCAGCAGCAGAGCATCTAGCGCTTACTACGAGCAGTACTTC. Its translation: CASSRASSAYYEQYF.